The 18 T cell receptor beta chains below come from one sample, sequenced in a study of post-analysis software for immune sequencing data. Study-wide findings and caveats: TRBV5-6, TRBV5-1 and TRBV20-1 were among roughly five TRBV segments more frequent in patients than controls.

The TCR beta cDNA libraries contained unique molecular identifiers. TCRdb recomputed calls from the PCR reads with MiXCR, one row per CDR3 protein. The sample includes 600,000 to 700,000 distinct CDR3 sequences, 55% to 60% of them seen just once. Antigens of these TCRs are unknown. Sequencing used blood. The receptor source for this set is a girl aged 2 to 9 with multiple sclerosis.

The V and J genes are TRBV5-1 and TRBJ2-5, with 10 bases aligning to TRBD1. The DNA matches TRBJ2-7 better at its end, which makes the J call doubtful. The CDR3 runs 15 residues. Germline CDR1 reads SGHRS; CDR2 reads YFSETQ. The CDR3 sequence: CASTRPGQGIHEQYF. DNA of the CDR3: TGCGCCAGCACAAGACCGGGACAGGGGATCCACGAGCAGTACTTC.

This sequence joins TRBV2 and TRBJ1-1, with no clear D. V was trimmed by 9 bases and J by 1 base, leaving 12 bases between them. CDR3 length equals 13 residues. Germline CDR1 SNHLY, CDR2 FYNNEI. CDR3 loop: CASSQAENTEAFF. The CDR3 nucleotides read TGTGCCAGTTCCCAGGCCGAGAACACTGAAGCTTTCTTT.

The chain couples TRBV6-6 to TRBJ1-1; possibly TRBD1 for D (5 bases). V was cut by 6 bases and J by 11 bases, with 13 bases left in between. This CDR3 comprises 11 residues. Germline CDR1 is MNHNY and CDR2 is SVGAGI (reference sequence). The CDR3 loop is CASSQGVRAFF. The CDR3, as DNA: TGTGCCAGCAGCCAGGGAGTTCGGGCTTTCTTT.

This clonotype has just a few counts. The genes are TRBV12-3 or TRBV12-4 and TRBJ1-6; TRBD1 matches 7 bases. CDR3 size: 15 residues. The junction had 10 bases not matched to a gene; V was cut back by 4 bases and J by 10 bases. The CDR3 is CASSSRQGGESPLHF. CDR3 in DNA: TGTGCCAGCAGTTCCCGACAGGGAGGAGAATCACCCCTCCACTTT.

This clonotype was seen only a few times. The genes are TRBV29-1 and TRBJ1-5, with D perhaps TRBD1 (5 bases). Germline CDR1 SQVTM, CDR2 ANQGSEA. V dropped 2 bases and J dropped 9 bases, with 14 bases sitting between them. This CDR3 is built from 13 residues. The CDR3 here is CSVESVPGGPQHF. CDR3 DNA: TGCAGCGTTGAAAGCGTCCCCGGGGGGCCCCAGCATTTT. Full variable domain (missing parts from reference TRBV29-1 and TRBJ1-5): SAVISQKPSRDICQRGTSLTIQCQVDSQVTMMFWYRQQPGQSLTLIATANQGSEATYESGFVIDKFPISRPNLTFSTLTVSNMSPEDSSIYLCSVESVPGGPQHFGDGTRLSIL.

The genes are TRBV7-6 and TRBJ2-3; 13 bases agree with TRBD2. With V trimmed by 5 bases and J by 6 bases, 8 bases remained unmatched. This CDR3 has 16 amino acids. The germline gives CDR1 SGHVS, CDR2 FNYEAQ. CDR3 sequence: CASSTRLAGGGDTQYF. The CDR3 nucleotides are TGTGCCAGCAGCACCCGACTAGCGGGGGGAGGTGATACGCAGTATTTT.

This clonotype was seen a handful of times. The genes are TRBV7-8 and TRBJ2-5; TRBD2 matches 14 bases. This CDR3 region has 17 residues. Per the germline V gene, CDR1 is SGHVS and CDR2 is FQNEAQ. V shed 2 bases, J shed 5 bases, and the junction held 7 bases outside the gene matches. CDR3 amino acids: CASSLRLAGGLGETQYF. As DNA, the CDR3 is TGTGCCAGCAGCTTACGACTAGCGGGAGGGCTCGGGGAGACCCAGTACTTC.

CDR3 loop: CASSQDVVAGYGYTF. The CDR3 DNA sequence: TGCGCCAGCAGCCAAGATGTTGTGGCGGGGTATGGCTACACCTTC. The chain employs TRBV4-3 and TRBJ1-2; D gene ambiguous. CDR1 LGHNA and CDR2 YSLEER come from the germline V gene. This CDR3 comprises 15 residues. The V end was cut by 0 bases, the J end by 5 bases, with 13 bases between.

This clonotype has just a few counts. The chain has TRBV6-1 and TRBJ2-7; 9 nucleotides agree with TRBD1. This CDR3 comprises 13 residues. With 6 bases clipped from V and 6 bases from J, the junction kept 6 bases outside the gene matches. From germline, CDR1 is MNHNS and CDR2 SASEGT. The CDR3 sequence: CASRGQGRGEQYF. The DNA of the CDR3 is TGTGCCAGCAGGGGACAGGGTAGGGGCGAGCAGTACTTC.

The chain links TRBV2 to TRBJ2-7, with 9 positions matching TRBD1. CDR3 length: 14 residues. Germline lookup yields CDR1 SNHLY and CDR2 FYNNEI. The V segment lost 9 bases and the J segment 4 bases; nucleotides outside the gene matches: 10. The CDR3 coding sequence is TGTGCCAGGTCGGGTACAGGGGGCGGGTACGAGCAGTACTTC. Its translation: CARSGTGGGYEQYF.

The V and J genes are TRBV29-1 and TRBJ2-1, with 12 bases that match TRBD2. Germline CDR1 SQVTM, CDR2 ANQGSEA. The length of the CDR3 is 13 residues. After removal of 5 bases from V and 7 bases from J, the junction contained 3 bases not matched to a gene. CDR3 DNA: TGCAGCGTTATCCTAGCGGGAGGGAATGAGCAGTTCTTC. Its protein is CSVILAGGNEQFF.

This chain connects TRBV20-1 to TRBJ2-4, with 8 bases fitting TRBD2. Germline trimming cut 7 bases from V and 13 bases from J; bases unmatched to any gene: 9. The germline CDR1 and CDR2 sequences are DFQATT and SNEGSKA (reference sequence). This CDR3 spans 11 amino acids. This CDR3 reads CSGYSGVEQYF. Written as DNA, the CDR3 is TGCAGTGGGTATAGCGGGGTAGAGCAGTACTTC.

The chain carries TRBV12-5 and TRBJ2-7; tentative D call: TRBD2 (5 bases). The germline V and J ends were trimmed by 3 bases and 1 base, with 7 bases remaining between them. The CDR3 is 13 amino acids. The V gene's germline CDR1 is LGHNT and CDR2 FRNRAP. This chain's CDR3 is CASGFGLSYEQYF. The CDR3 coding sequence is TGTGCTAGTGGTTTCGGACTTTCCTACGAGCAGTACTTC.

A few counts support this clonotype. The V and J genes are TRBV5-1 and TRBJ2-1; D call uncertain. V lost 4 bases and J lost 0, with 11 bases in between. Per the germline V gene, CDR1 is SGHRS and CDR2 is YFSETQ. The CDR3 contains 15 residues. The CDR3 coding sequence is TGCGCCAGCAGCACCCGGACGAGCTCCTACAATGAGCAGTTCTTC. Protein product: CASSTRTSSYNEQFF.

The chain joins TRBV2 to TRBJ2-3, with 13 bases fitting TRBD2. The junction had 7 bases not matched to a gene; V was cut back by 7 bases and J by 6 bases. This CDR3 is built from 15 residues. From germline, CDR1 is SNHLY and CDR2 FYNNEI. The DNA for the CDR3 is TGTGCCAGCAAAGGACTAGCGGGAGAAGCCGATACGCAGTATTTT. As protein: CASKGLAGEADTQYF.

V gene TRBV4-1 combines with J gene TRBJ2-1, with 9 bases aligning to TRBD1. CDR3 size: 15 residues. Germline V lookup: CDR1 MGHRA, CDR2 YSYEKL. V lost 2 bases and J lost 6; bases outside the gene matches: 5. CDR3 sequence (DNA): TGCGCCAGCAGCCAAACAGGGGGCTGGGGCAATGAGCAGTTCTTC. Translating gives CASSQTGGWGNEQFF.

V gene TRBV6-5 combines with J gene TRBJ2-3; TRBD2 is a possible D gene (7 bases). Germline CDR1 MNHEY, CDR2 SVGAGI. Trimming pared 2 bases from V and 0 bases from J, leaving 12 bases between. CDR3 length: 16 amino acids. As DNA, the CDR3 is TGTGCCAGCAGTTACCGGGGGCGGGGGAGCACAGATACGCAGTATTTT. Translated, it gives CASSYRGRGSTDTQYF.

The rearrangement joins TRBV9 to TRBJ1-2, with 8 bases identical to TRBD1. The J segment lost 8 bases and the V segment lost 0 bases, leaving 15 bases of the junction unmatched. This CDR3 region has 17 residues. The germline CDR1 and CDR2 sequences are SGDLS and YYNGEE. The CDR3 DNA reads TGTGCCAGCAGCGTAGACCCGCCCGGGACAGGCACTTCGGGCTACACCTTC. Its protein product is CASSVDPPGTGTSGYTF.